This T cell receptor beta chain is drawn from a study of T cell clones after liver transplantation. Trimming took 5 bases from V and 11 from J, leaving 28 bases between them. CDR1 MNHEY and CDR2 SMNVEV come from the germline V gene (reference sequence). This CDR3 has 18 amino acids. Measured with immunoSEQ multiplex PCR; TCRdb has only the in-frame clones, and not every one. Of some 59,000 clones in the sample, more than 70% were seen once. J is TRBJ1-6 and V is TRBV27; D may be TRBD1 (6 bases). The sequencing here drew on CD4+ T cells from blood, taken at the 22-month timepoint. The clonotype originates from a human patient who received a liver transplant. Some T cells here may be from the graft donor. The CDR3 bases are TGTGCCAGCAGTCTAAACCCTCGCAGGGGTAGGGGCCAACCACCCCTCCACTTT. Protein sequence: CASSLNPRRGRGQPPLHF.